Presented here are 2 T cell receptor beta chains from one specimen sequenced in a study of shared clonotypes between healthy human individuals. Only CD45RO-negative cells positively selected for CCR7 counted as naive CD8 cells, so terminally differentiated effector memory CD45RA+ cells were excluded. Repertoires were generated with immunoSEQ multiplex PCR, while TCRdb's copy carries only in-frame clones and drops some. The table has millions of clones, 85% to 95% seen once. Sequencing used naive CD8+ T cells from PBMCs. The origin of the receptors is a man between 18 and 35 years old in good health. Some clones in this sample may be carry-over from other donors' samples.

About this clone: Other DNA sequences of this sample code for an identical CDR3. The chain uses TRBV7-9 and TRBJ2-5; TRBD2 might be the D (6 bases). The CDR3 contains 13 residues. CDR1 and CDR2 from the germline V gene are SEHNR and FQNEAQ (reference sequence). V gave up 4 bases and J gave up 3 bases, with 9 bases separating them. The CDR3 loop is CASSYGGEETQYF. Here the CDR3 DNA reads TGTGCCAGCAGCTACGGCGGGGAAGAGACCCAGTACTTC.

The genes are TRBV7-6 and TRBJ2-2, with D perhaps matching TRBD1 or TRBD2 (5 bases each). Germline assignment: CDR1 SGHVS and CDR2 FNYEAQ. V shed 5 bases and J shed 4 bases, with 17 bases lying between them. This CDR3 comprises 16 residues. The CDR3 DNA sequence: TGTGCCAGCAGCGGATACCGGGAAGGGACCACCGGGGAGCTGTTTTTT. Amino acids: CASSGYREGTTGELFF.